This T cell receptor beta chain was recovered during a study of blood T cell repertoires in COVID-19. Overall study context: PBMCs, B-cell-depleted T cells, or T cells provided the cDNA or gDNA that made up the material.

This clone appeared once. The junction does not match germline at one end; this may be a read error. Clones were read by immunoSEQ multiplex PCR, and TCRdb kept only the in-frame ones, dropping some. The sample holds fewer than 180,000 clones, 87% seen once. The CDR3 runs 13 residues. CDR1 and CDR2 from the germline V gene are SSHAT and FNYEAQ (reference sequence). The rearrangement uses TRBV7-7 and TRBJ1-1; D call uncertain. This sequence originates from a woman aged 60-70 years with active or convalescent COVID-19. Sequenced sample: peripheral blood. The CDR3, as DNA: TGTGCTAGCAGCACCACAGTGAACACTGAAGCTTTCTTT. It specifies CASSTTVNTEAFF.